This entry lists 24 T cell receptor beta chains sequenced from one sample in a study of shared clonotypes between healthy human individuals. Assay: immunoSEQ multiplex PCR; the TCRdb copy retains only in-frame clones and omits some. Found here are about 2.4 million clones, around nine tenths of them singletons; the top ten hold under 0.15%. Sequences were obtained from naive CD4+ T cells sorted from blood. The subset is: CD45RA+ positively selected. These TCRs come from a man aged 18-30 years in good health.

This chain connects TRBV7-6 to TRBJ2-3; D is undetermined. Per germline, CDR1 SGHVS and CDR2 FNYEAQ. V was shortened by 2 bases and J by 6 bases, with 12 bases between the two germline ends. The CDR3 loop spans 14 amino acids. The CDR3 DNA follows: TGTGCCAGCAGCTTAAACTCAGTGGGGGATACGCAGTATTTT. Translated: CASSLNSVGDTQYF.

The chain combines TRBV7-2 with TRBJ2-7; possible D gene TRBD2, 8 bases. Germline-derived CDR1 and CDR2 are SGHTA and FQGNSA. Trimming pared 5 bases from V and 4 bases from J, leaving 18 bases between. The CDR3 is 15 residues long. CDR3 amino acids: CASSPGGTRSYEQYF. Here the CDR3 DNA reads TGTGCCAGCAGCCCAGGGGGGACTAGGTCTTACGAGCAGTACTTC. The full variable domain, rest sourced from reference TRBV7-2 and TRBJ2-7, is GAGVSQSPSNKVTEKGKDVELRCDPISGHTALYWYRQSLGQGLEFLIYFQGNSAPDKSGLPSDRFSAERTGGSVSTLTIQRTQQEDSAVYLCASSPGGTRSYEQYFGPGTRLTVT.

V and J are TRBV30 and TRBJ1-1; D possibly corresponds to TRBD1 (6 bases). In germline, CDR1 is GTSNPN, CDR2 SVGIG (reference sequence). CDR3 length: 13 amino acids. V shed 3 bases and J shed 3 bases, with 11 bases lying between them. This CDR3 is CAWRRQVHTEAFF. The CDR3 DNA sequence: TGTGCCTGGAGGAGACAGGTTCACACTGAAGCTTTCTTT. Complete variable domain (other parts from reference TRBV30 and TRBJ1-1): SQTIHQWPATLVQPVGSPLSLECTVEGTSNPNLYWYRQAAGRGLQLLFYSVGIGQISSEVPQNLSASRPQDRQFILSSKKLLLSDSGFYLCAWRRQVHTEAFFGQGTRLTVV.

The chain joins TRBV27 to TRBJ2-2, with D possibly being TRBD1 (5 bases). Germline CDR1 and CDR2: MNHEY and SMNVEV (reference sequence). The V end was cut by 5 bases, the J end by 6 bases, with 13 bases between. This CDR3 has 14 residues. The CDR3, as DNA: TGTGCCAGCAGTCGTATTCAGGGTGCCGGGGAGCTGTTTTTT. Translation: CASSRIQGAGELFF.

The V and J genes are TRBV6-6 and TRBJ1-3; a weak D match, TRBD1 (6 bases). This CDR3 is 15 amino acids long. CDR1 is MNHNY, CDR2 SVGAGI, per germline (reference sequence). Trimming pared 5 bases from V and 0 bases from J, leaving 11 bases between. This chain's CDR3 is CASSSGQTSGNTIYF. CDR3 sequence (DNA): TGTGCCAGCAGTAGCGGACAGACCTCTGGAAACACCATATATTTT.

The chain is built from TRBV7-9 and TRBJ2-3; D is uncertain. Germline V CDR1 and CDR2: SEHNR, FQNEAQ (reference sequence). This CDR3 spans 14 amino acids. V was pared by 6 bases and J by 0 bases, with 10 bases between. The CDR3 protein is CASRVASSTDTQYF. DNA of the CDR3: TGTGCCAGCAGGGTAGCCAGTAGCACAGATACGCAGTATTTT.

A word on this clone: In the same sample, other DNA sequences code for this CDR3. The V and J genes are TRBV18 and TRBJ2-5; 8 nucleotides match TRBD2. The CDR3 consists of 14 residues. Germline CDR1 and CDR2: KGHSH and LQKENI. The ends lost 1 base at V and 4 bases at J; junction bases unmatched: 2. The CDR3 protein is CASSPLAGTETQYF. The CDR3 DNA reads TGTGCCAGCTCACCACTAGCGGGAACAGAGACCCAGTACTTC.

The chain links TRBV2 to TRBJ2-7; D is perhaps TRBD2 (6 bases). The CDR3 consists of 13 residues. The V gene's germline CDR1 is SNHLY and CDR2 FYNNEI. Trimming removed 7 bases at V and 2 bases at J, with 12 bases between. CDR3 sequence (DNA): TGTGCCAGCACTGCAACTAGCCCCTACGAGCAGTACTTC. It translates to CASTATSPYEQYF.

The gene calls are TRBV28 and TRBJ2-3; 8 bases fit TRBD2. This CDR3 is 16 amino acids long. V shed 5 bases, J shed 4 bases, and the junction held 11 bases outside the gene matches. Germline V CDR1 and CDR2: MDHEN, SYDVKM. The CDR3 DNA follows: TGTGCCAGCAGTCCCCTCGGGGGGGGGCGATCAGATACGCAGTATTTT. Protein sequence: CASSPLGGGRSDTQYF.

The rearrangement uses TRBV2 and TRBJ1-4, with TRBD1 matching over 7 bases. V lost 7 bases to trimming and J lost 4 bases; unmatched junction nucleotides: 9. This CDR3 is 15 amino acids long. Per the germline V gene, CDR1 is SNHLY and CDR2 is FYNNEI. In DNA, the CDR3 is TGTGCCAGCAAAGTGTGGGGACAGAATAATGAAAAACTGTTTTTT. Its translation is CASKVWGQNNEKLFF. The complete variable domain, with remaining parts taken from reference TRBV2 and TRBJ1-4, reads EPEVTQTPSHQVTQMGQEVILRCVPISNHLYFYWYRQILGQKVEFLVSFYNNEISEKSEIFDDQFSVERPDGSNFTLKIRSTKLEDSAMYFCASKVWGQNNEKLFFGSGTQLSVL.

This rearrangement joins TRBV6-5 to TRBJ2-1, with D unresolved. This CDR3 spans 13 amino acids. Germline V gene data show CDR1 as MNHEY and CDR2 as SVGAGI. V was clipped by 5 bases and J by 9 bases, with 14 bases between them. CDR3 in DNA: TGTGCCAGCAGTACCACTTGGATGACTGAGCAGTTCTTC. It specifies CASSTTWMTEQFF.

Comments on this clone: In the same sample, other DNA sequences code for this CDR3. The V gene is TRBV29-1, the J gene TRBJ2-1, with 11 bases that match TRBD2. Germline trimming cut 6 bases from V and 7 bases from J; bases unmatched to any gene: 5. Germline V CDR1 and CDR2: SQVTM, ANQGSEA. The CDR3 contains 13 residues. For the CDR3, the DNA is TGCAGCGTAGTAGCGGGGGGGCCGAATGAGCAGTTCTTC. Translation gives CSVVAGGPNEQFF.

The V gene is TRBV6-5, the J gene TRBJ1-2, with 8 bases identical to TRBD1. CDR3 length: 13 amino acids. V was pared by 7 bases and J by 6 bases, with 7 bases of the junction left unmatched. Germline V gives CDR1 MNHEY, CDR2 SVGAGI. The CDR3 sequence: CASKTGDWDGYTF. The CDR3 nucleotides read TGTGCCAGCAAGACAGGGGACTGGGATGGCTACACCTTC.

V and J are TRBV7-9 and TRBJ2-5; D unresolved. The CDR3 extends over 13 amino acids. V lost 7 bases and J lost 1, with 10 bases in between. Germline V CDR1 and CDR2: SEHNR, FQNEAQ (reference sequence). CDR3 nucleotide sequence: TGTGCCAGCACCCCATCGAGCCAAGAGACCCAGTACTTC. Translated, it gives CASTPSSQETQYF.

As regards this clone: Other DNA sequences in this sample translate to the same CDR3. The chain employs TRBV6-5 and TRBJ1-3; maybe TRBD1 (5 bases). Trimming left V 3 bases short and J 0 bases short, with 6 bases between. The CDR3 contains 14 residues. Germline CDR1 is MNHEY and CDR2 is SVGAGI. The CDR3 spells CASSYGASGNTIYF. CDR3 in DNA: TGTGCCAGCAGTTATGGGGCCTCTGGAAACACCATATATTTT.

On this clone: This specimen includes other DNA sequences encoding the same CDR3. This chain connects TRBV6-6 to TRBJ2-1; TRBD1 aligns across 8 bases. The V segment lost 2 bases and the J segment 4 bases; nucleotides outside the gene matches: 4. CDR3 size: 15 residues. The V gene's germline CDR1 is MNHNY and CDR2 SVGAGI (reference sequence). Written as DNA, the CDR3 is TGTGCCAGCAGTTACGGACAGGGAAGTTACAATGAGCAGTTCTTC. Translation: CASSYGQGSYNEQFF.

V gene TRBV10-2 combines with J gene TRBJ2-3; 10 bases line up with TRBD2. This CDR3 comprises 18 residues. Germline trimming cut 2 bases from V and 4 bases from J; bases unmatched to any gene: 12. Germline assignment: CDR1 WSHSY and CDR2 SAAADI. CDR3 DNA: TGCGCCAGCAGTGAGCCCGCCGGGACTAGCGAGACTTCAGATACGCAGTATTTT. Its translation: CASSEPAGTSETSDTQYF.

This clone showed up just once. The chain links TRBV11-2 to TRBJ2-2, with 8 nucleotides matching TRBD1. Per the germline V gene, CDR1 is SGHAT and CDR2 is FQNNGV. Germline trimming cut 5 bases from V and 7 bases from J; bases unmatched to any gene: 6. This CDR3 region has 14 residues. In DNA, the CDR3 is TGTGCCAGCAGCGTGACAGGGGTGAACGGGGAGCTGTTTTTT. Translated, it gives CASSVTGVNGELFF.

The chain recombines TRBV6-5 with TRBJ1-1; a possible D gene is TRBD1 (5 bases). Germline loops: CDR1 MNHEY, CDR2 SVGAGI. This CDR3 has 15 amino acids. Trimming took 8 bases from V and 1 from J, leaving 17 bases between them. This chain's CDR3 is CASDDSPVSNTEAFF. The CDR3 nucleotides are TGTGCCAGCGATGACAGCCCTGTGTCGAACACTGAAGCTTTCTTT.

For the CDR3, the DNA is TGTGCCAGCAGCTTAGCGGGACTAGCACAAGAGACCCAGTACTTC. Amino acid sequence: CASSLAGLAQETQYF. The V and J genes are TRBV7-6 and TRBJ2-5; 9 positions match TRBD2. Germline CDR1 reads SGHVS; CDR2 reads FNYEAQ. The trim removed 0 bases at V and 2 bases at J, leaving 1 base unmatched. There are 15 residues in the CDR3.

The rearrangement joins TRBV11-2 to TRBJ2-5; D is perhaps TRBD1 (6 bases). Germline V gene sequence: CDR1 SGHAT, CDR2 FQNNGV. The CDR3 covers 16 residues. V lost 0 bases to trimming and J lost 4 bases, with 15 bases between them. The CDR3 coding sequence is TGTGCCAGCAGCTTAGATGGCCTCACAGGGTTAGAGACCCAGTACTTC. Encoded protein: CASSLDGLTGLETQYF.

The chain joins TRBV25-1 to TRBJ2-3; 12 bases are shared with TRBD2. V dropped 4 bases and J dropped 4; count of bases not matched to a gene: 9. The CDR3 consists of 17 residues. CDR1 MGHDK and CDR2 SYGVNS come from the germline V gene. The CDR3 sequence is CASSARLAGEVPDTQYF. CDR3 coding DNA: TGTGCCAGCAGTGCTAGACTAGCGGGAGAGGTGCCAGATACGCAGTATTTT.

This chain connects TRBV4-1 to TRBJ1-3; D uncertain. V lost 0 bases and J lost 4, with 10 bases in between. Germline CDR1 and CDR2: MGHRA and YSYEKL. CDR3 length: 15 amino acids. The CDR3: CASSQESMGGNTIYF. The DNA for the CDR3 is TGCGCCAGCAGCCAAGAATCCATGGGCGGAAACACCATATATTTT.

This chain links TRBV28 with TRBJ1-1, with 8 bases that match TRBD1. The V segment lost 0 bases and the J segment 2 bases; nucleotides outside the gene matches: 5. This CDR3 is built from 16 residues. The germline V gene has CDR1 MDHEN and CDR2 SYDVKM. CDR3 sequence reads: CASSLWGTGQNTEAFF. CDR3 in DNA: TGTGCCAGCAGTTTATGGGGGACAGGCCAAAACACTGAAGCTTTCTTT.